These T cell receptor beta chains were read from a single sample in a study of Ad26.COV2.S vaccination and SARS-CoV-2 variants. Data came from immunoSEQ multiplex PCR; TCRdb stores just in-frame clones and leaves some out. The repertoire holds approximately 250,000 clones, with around 85% as singletons. This specimen was peripheral blood, taken in a trial of Ad26.COV2.S vaccine versus placebo. The receptors originated from a person aged 18-65 years who received the Ad26.COV2.S COVID-19 vaccine or a placebo. CDR3s include the opening cysteine and the closing phenylalanine or tryptophan. D genes are given only for firm matches. Clone size is not always given. Where it is, it says once, few, many or a class for expanded clones.

clone_size,v_call,j_call,d_call,cdr3_aa,cdr3_nt
NA,TRBV5-1,TRBJ2-3,TRBD2,CASSLGWVAGVPDTQYF,TGCGCCAGCAGCTTGGGATGGGTAGCGGGAGTCCCAGATACGCAGTATTTT
NA,TRBV3-1/TRBV3-2,TRBJ1-2,TRBD1,CASSQGAGTGLHGYTF,TGTGCCAGCAGCCAAGGGGCCGGGACAGGGCTCCATGGCTACACCTTC
NA,TRBV7-2,TRBJ2-1,TRBD2,CASSPTGLALTRNEQFF,TGTGCCAGCAGCCCAACTGGACTAGCGCTTACCAGGAATGAGCAGTTCTTC
once,TRBV4-1,TRBJ2-2,NA,CASSPWGRGKPGELFF,TGCGCCAGCAGCCCCTGGGGTAGGGGTAAACCCGGGGAGCTGTTTTTT
NA,TRBV6-2/TRBV6-3,TRBJ1-3,NA,CASSSFGNTIYF,TGTGCCAGCAGTTCGTTCGGAAACACCATATATTTT
NA,TRBV4-2,TRBJ1-4,TRBD1,CASSDPGTENEKLFF,TGTGCCAGCAGCGACCCCGGGACAGAAAATGAAAAACTGTTTTTT
once,TRBV3-1/TRBV3-2,TRBJ2-3,NA,CASSQPGSQYF,TGTGCCAGCAGCCAACCGGGTTCGCAGTATTTT
once,TRBV4-3,TRBJ2-7,NA,CASSPRWDDSYEQYF,TGCGCCAGCAGCCCCAGGTGGGACGACTCCTACGAGCAGTACTTC
NA,TRBV29-1,TRBJ1-5,NA,CSVAPRGGQPQHF,TGCAGCGTCGCCCCCCGCGGTGGTCAGCCCCAGCATTTT
NA,TRBV6-5,TRBJ1-2,NA,CASSLQLNYGYTF,TGTGCCAGCAGCCTACAGCTCAACTATGGCTACACCTTC
once,TRBV4-2,TRBJ1-4,NA,CASSQEGVSNEKLFF,TGTGCCAGCAGCCAAGAGGGAGTGTCTAATGAAAAACTGTTTTTT
NA,TRBV28,TRBJ1-6,NA,CASSFYWPDLLKADSPLHF,TGTGCCAGCAGTTTTTATTGGCCCGACTTACTTAAGGCGGATTCACCCCTCCACTTT
NA,TRBV15,TRBJ2-5,TRBD2,CATSSGGTSGRETQYF,TGTGCCACCAGCAGTGGGGGGACTAGCGGGAGAGAGACCCAGTACTTC
NA,TRBV12-5,TRBJ2-2,NA,CASGLSRDNTGELFF,TGTGCTAGTGGCCTTTCTCGGGACAACACCGGGGAGCTGTTTTTT
NA,TRBV11-3,TRBJ2-3,NA,CASSPGGSTDTQYF,TGTGCCAGCAGCCCAGGGGGGAGCACAGATACGCAGTATTTT
NA,TRBV5-6,TRBJ1-5,NA,CASSKDRNQPQHF,TGTGCCAGCAGCAAAGACCGGAATCAGCCCCAGCATTTT
NA,TRBV19,TRBJ1-4,TRBD1,CASSAGTVFNEKLFF,TGTGCCAGTAGCGCCGGGACAGTCTTTAATGAAAAACTGTTTTTT
NA,TRBV5-4,TRBJ1-2,NA,CASSFTLRGPGYGYTF,TGTGCCAGCAGCTTCACCCTCAGGGGACCCGGCTATGGCTACACCTTC
NA,TRBV5-1,TRBJ1-1,NA,CASSLLVSGAGMNTEAFF,TGCGCCAGCAGCTTGCTGGTCTCAGGGGCCGGAATGAACACTGAAGCTTTCTTT
NA,TRBV12-2,TRBJ2-3,NA,CASRLLASPQYF,TGTGCAAGTCGCTTACTAGCGTCGCCGCAGTATTTT
once,TRBV30,TRBJ2-1,TRBD2,CAWSEGLAGAGEQFF,TGTGCCTGGAGCGAAGGACTAGCGGGAGCTGGTGAGCAGTTCTTC
NA,TRBV5-4,TRBJ1-6,TRBD1,CASSPDRVNSPLHF,TGTGCCAGCAGCCCTGACAGGGTTAATTCACCCCTCCACTTT
few,TRBV6-5,TRBJ1-2,TRBD1,CASSFDREYGYTF,TGTGCCAGCAGTTTTGACAGGGAGTATGGCTACACCTTC